Each of the 27 T cell receptor beta chains below was sequenced from the same sample in a study of PD-1 blockade in classical Hodgkin lymphoma. As to time point: cycle 4 day 1 (C4D1), after 6 weeks of nivolumab. Every one of the patients relapsed after autologous stem cell transplantation (brentuximab vedotin exposure was variable). It was by magnetic negative selection that CD4+ T cells were purified from thawed PBMCs. The data were produced by immunoSEQ multiplex PCR, yet TCRdb's version contains in-frame clones alone and is incomplete. The table records 29,000 or so clones, about four fifths of them present only once. Sequencing used CD4+ T cells from blood, obtained before the fourth cycle of nivolumab. These receptors originate from a human donor with classical Hodgkin lymphoma.

The chain recombines TRBV5-5 with TRBJ1-4; D might be TRBD1 (6 bases). V gave up 0 bases and J gave up 8 bases, with 11 bases separating them. Germline CDR1 and CDR2: SGHKS and YYEKEE (reference sequence). This CDR3 is built from 14 residues. The CDR3: CASSLGGPGEKLFF. The CDR3 DNA sequence: TGTGCCAGCAGCTTGGGGGGGCCCGGGGAAAAACTGTTTTTT.

This sequence joins TRBV7-3 and TRBJ1-6; D perhaps matches TRBD1 (5 bases). CDR3 length equals 15 residues. Germline-derived CDR1 and CDR2 are SGHTA and FQGTGA. The ends were cut back, 5 bases at V and 9 bases at J, with 17 bases in the middle. The CDR3 DNA follows: TGTGCCAGCAGCCCTGGAGGACAAAACGGTTCACCCCTCCACTTT. It encodes CASSPGGQNGSPLHF. Full variable domain (outside the CDR3, taken from reference TRBV7-3 and TRBJ1-6): GAGVSQTPSNKVTEKGKYVELRCDPISGHTALYWYRQSLGQGPEFLIYFQGTGAADDSGLPNDRFFAVRPEGSVSTLKIQRTERGDSAVYLCASSPGGQNGSPLHFGNGTRLTVT.

There are a few counts of this clone. This chain joins TRBV6-5 and TRBJ1-2; 7 nucleotides agree with TRBD1. The length of the CDR3 is 13 residues. The V and J ends lost 5 bases and 5 bases, in that order; junction bases with no gene match: 5. Germline-derived CDR1 and CDR2 are MNHEY and SVGAGI. CDR3 amino acids: CASSQGQPYGYTF. In DNA form, the CDR3 reads TGTGCCAGCAGTCAGGGACAGCCGTATGGCTACACCTTC.

The V gene is TRBV5-1, the J gene TRBJ2-3; either TRBD1 or TRBD2 may fit D (5 bases each). Between the trimmed V and J ends, which lost 2 bases and 3 bases, there was a span of 7 bases. From germline, CDR1 is SGHRS and CDR2 YFSETQ. CDR3 length: 13 residues. The CDR3 is CASSFEGTDTQYF. The CDR3 DNA reads as TGCGCCAGCAGCTTTGAGGGGACAGATACGCAGTATTTT.

This chain links TRBV7-9 with TRBJ2-5, with a weak D call TRBD2 (6 bases). V was shortened by 5 bases and J by 2 bases, with 9 bases between the two germline ends. Germline V gives CDR1 SEHNR, CDR2 FQNEAQ (reference sequence). The CDR3 has 13 amino acids. CDR3 coding DNA: TGTGCCAGCAGCGCCAGCGGGCAAGAGACCCAGTACTTC. Translation: CASSASGQETQYF.

This rearrangement joins TRBV5-1 to TRBJ2-7; possibly TRBD2 for D (5 bases). V gave up 1 base and J gave up 4 bases, with 15 bases separating them. CDR1 is SGHRS and CDR2 is YFSETQ in the germline V gene. The CDR3 runs 15 residues. CDR3 nucleotides: TGCGCCAGCAGCTTGCAGGCAGCCGGGGTGTACGAGCAGTACTTC. It codes for CASSLQAAGVYEQYF. The full variable domain, completed using reference TRBV5-1 and TRBJ2-7, is KAGVTQTPRYLIKTRGQQVTLSCSPISGHRSVSWYQQTPGQGLQFLFEYFSETQRNKGNFPGRFSGRQFSNSRSEMNVSTLELGDSALYLCASSLQAAGVYEQYFGPGTRLTVT.

The rearrangement links TRBV5-1 to TRBJ1-1, with a weak D call TRBD1 (5 bases). V was trimmed by 4 bases and J by 4 bases, leaving 11 bases between them. CDR3 length: 13 residues. In germline, CDR1 is SGHRS, CDR2 YFSETQ. The CDR3 DNA sequence: TGCGCCAGCAGCATCGGGACTGGCACTGAAGCTTTCTTT. Translation gives CASSIGTGTEAFF.

J is TRBJ2-7 and V is TRBV6-6; TRBD2 aligns across 8 bases. The V gene's germline CDR1 is MNHNY and CDR2 SVGAGI (reference sequence). The CDR3 spans 13 residues. Trimming cost V 4 bases and J 6 bases; bases outside gene matches: 5. The CDR3 nucleotides are TGTGCCAGCAGTTCCCGGGGGGGCGCCGAGCAGTACTTC. Its protein is CASSSRGGAEQYF.

This clone was detected a few times. This rearrangement joins TRBV5-1 to TRBJ2-7; TRBD1 matches at 7 bases. This CDR3 has 15 residues. V shed 0 bases, J shed 3 bases, and the junction held 6 bases outside the gene matches. Germline CDR1 reads SGHRS; CDR2 reads YFSETQ. Here the CDR3 DNA reads TGCGCCAGCAGCTTGGAGACAGGGAGTTTCTACGAGCAGTACTTC. This codes for CASSLETGSFYEQYF.

In this sample, this clone turned up once. The chain is built from TRBV5-5 and TRBJ2-5; maybe TRBD2 (5 bases). CDR1 and CDR2 (germline): SGHKS, YYEKEE (reference sequence). The CDR3 consists of 15 residues. The V end lost 0 bases, the J end lost 1 base, and 10 bases lay between the germline ends. The chain's CDR3 is CASSLGPSFQETQYF. The CDR3, as DNA: TGTGCCAGCAGCTTGGGGCCTAGCTTCCAAGAGACCCAGTACTTC.

The chain combines TRBV5-1 with TRBJ2-4; 7 bases match TRBD1. Trimming at V came to 4 bases and at J to 0 bases, leaving 7 bases not matched to a gene. Germline CDR1 and CDR2: SGHRS and YFSETQ. The CDR3 has 16 amino acids. In DNA form, the CDR3 reads TGCGCCAGCAGCGTAGGGACAGATATAGCCAAAAACATTCAGTACTTC. This sequence encodes CASSVGTDIAKNIQYF.

This clone was counted a single time. The chain carries TRBV4-1 and TRBJ2-2, with unresolved D. Trimming removed 2 bases from V and 7 bases from J, with 11 bases in between. This CDR3 is 14 amino acids long. Germline values: CDR1 MGHRA, CDR2 YSYEKL. This CDR3 reads CASSQNRAGGELFF. The CDR3 coding sequence is TGCGCCAGCAGCCAAAATAGGGCAGGCGGGGAGCTGTTTTTT.

The V and J genes are TRBV6-5 and TRBJ1-1; D may be TRBD1 (5 bases). The CDR3 has 15 amino acids. Trimming took 11 bases from V and 4 from J, leaving 23 bases between them. Germline V gene lookup returns CDR1 MNHEY and CDR2 SVGAGI. CDR3 sequence reads: CAALRGSLGATEAFF. The CDR3 DNA is TGTGCCGCGCTCCGGGGGTCTCTTGGGGCCACTGAAGCTTTCTTT.

In DNA form, the CDR3 reads TGTGCCAGCAGGGGGGGACCGGGGGAAAAACTGTTTTTT. Its translation: CASRGGPGEKLFF. The chain employs TRBV2 and TRBJ1-4; D possibly corresponds to TRBD1 (5 bases). Trimming removed 6 bases at V and 8 bases at J, with 13 bases between. Per germline, CDR1 SNHLY and CDR2 FYNNEI. There are 13 residues in the CDR3.

The J gene is TRBJ2-3, the V gene TRBV18, with 7 bases matching TRBD2. The germline V gene encodes CDR1 KGHSH and CDR2 LQKENI. V trimming: 0 bases; J trimming: 5 bases; junction bases outside the gene matches: 11. The CDR3 is 17 residues long. As DNA, the CDR3 is TGTGCCAGCTCACCACCGGTTCAATTTGGGGAGGGAGATACGCAGTATTTT. Translating it yields CASSPPVQFGEGDTQYF.

This chain joins TRBV5-1 and TRBJ2-3, with TRBD1 matching 12 bases. Germline trimming cut 10 bases from V and 4 bases from J; bases unmatched to any gene: 4. Germline values: CDR1 SGHRS, CDR2 YFSETQ. The CDR3 loop spans 13 amino acids. CDR3: CARGQGASDTQYF. The CDR3 region has the DNA TGCGCCCGGGGACAGGGGGCATCAGATACGCAGTATTTT.

Here the CDR3 reads CASSLSWPLGSEQYF. The CDR3, as DNA: TGTGCCAGCAGCTTGTCTTGGCCCCTAGGATCCGAGCAGTACTTC. The chain recombines TRBV5-6 with TRBJ2-7; no reliable D call. With 1 base removed from V and 6 bases from J, the gap between germline ends came to 17 bases. The CDR3 has 15 amino acids. Germline CDR1 and CDR2: SGHDT and YYEEEE.

The chain recombines TRBV2 with TRBJ2-2; D gene ambiguous. Per germline, CDR1 SNHLY and CDR2 FYNNEI. This CDR3 has 15 residues. V gave up 1 base and J gave up 0 bases, with 6 bases separating them. The CDR3 loop reads CASSEGGTNTGELFF. The DNA of the CDR3 is TGTGCCAGCAGTGAAGGCGGTACGAACACCGGGGAGCTGTTTTTT.

The V call is TRBV18, the J call TRBJ1-4; D is undetermined. V lost 2 bases and J lost 7, with 5 bases in between. The CDR3 runs 12 residues. CDR1 KGHSH and CDR2 LQKENI come from the germline V gene. The DNA for the CDR3 is TGTGCCAGCTCACCAGGCAGTGAAAAACTGTTTTTT. Its translation: CASSPGSEKLFF.

V gene TRBV9 combines with J gene TRBJ1-1; tentatively, D is TRBD1 (5 bases). The germline V gene has CDR1 SGDLS and CDR2 YYNGEE. Trimming left V 4 bases short and J 4 bases short, with 17 bases between. The CDR3 covers 15 residues. CDR3 in DNA: TGTGCCAGCAGCCCTCCGCCCGGGGCGGGCACTGAAGCTTTCTTT. As protein: CASSPPPGAGTEAFF.

The genes are TRBV6-6 and TRBJ2-3; D is tentatively TRBD1 or TRBD2 (7 bases each). The V end lost 0 bases, the J end lost 6 bases, and 13 bases lay between the germline ends. The CDR3 covers 15 residues. CDR1 and CDR2 from the germline V gene are MNHNY and SVGAGI (reference sequence). The CDR3: CASSYSRQGGDTQYF. Here the CDR3 DNA reads TGTGCCAGCAGTTACTCGAGGCAGGGGGGGGATACGCAGTATTTT.

This clone was found once. The chain uses TRBV9 and TRBJ2-7; 8 positions agree with TRBD2. Trimming cost V 0 bases and J 2 bases; bases outside gene matches: 4. The CDR3 has 15 amino acids. Germline CDR1 is SGDLS and CDR2 is YYNGEE. The CDR3 DNA reads as TGTGCCAGCAGCGTAGCACCGGGACTAGCCTACGAGCAGTACTTC. Translation: CASSVAPGLAYEQYF.

This chain links TRBV7-8 with TRBJ2-3, with 8 nucleotides matching TRBD2. CDR3 length: 16 residues. The trim removed 5 bases at V and 3 bases at J, leaving 10 bases unmatched. Germline V gene lookup returns CDR1 SGHVS and CDR2 FQNEAQ. DNA for the CDR3: TGTGCCAGCAGCGCCCGGACTAGCCGAGTAACAGATACGCAGTATTTT. This translates into CASSARTSRVTDTQYF.

The chain combines TRBV19 with TRBJ1-5, with D perhaps matching TRBD1 (5 bases). V lost 4 bases and J 3 bases, leaving 13 bases between the germline ends. CDR3 length equals 15 residues. Germline loops: CDR1 LNHDA, CDR2 SQIVND (reference sequence). CDR3 residues: CASSRGEGNNQPQHF. CDR3 nucleotide sequence: TGTGCCAGTAGTAGGGGGGAGGGGAACAATCAGCCCCAGCATTTT.

This clone occurred a few times. The chain links TRBV11-2 to TRBJ1-6; D gene ambiguous. CDR1 and CDR2 from the germline V gene are SGHAT and FQNNGV. The CDR3 contains 12 residues. V was shortened by 3 bases and J by 10 bases, with 7 bases between the two germline ends. In DNA form, the CDR3 reads TGTGCCAGCAGCTTCTCCGAATCACCCCTCCACTTT. It yields the protein CASSFSESPLHF.

This chain connects TRBV6-6 to TRBJ1-1, with D tentatively TRBD1 (5 bases). V was clipped by 7 bases and J by 4 bases, with 16 bases between them. CDR1 and CDR2 (germline): MNHNY, SVGAGI (reference sequence). The CDR3 covers 14 residues. CDR3 region: CASTGGGVRTEAFF. The DNA of the CDR3 is TGTGCCAGCACCGGCGGGGGGGTTCGCACTGAAGCTTTCTTT.

This clone was recorded only once. The junction and the germline gene differ at one end; a read error may be behind it. The CDR3 nucleotides are TGTGCCAGCAGCCCCAGGGACGGGTCGAGTTCCTATAATGAAAAGCTGTTTTTT. This sequence encodes CASSPRDGSSSYNEKLFF. The gene calls are TRBV7-2 and TRBJ1-4; TRBD1 is a possible D gene (5 bases). The CDR3 consists of 18 residues. Germline V lookup: CDR1 SGHTA, CDR2 FQGNSA. The full variable domain, with the rest looked up from reference TRBV7-2 and TRBJ1-4, is GAGVSQSPSNKVTEKGKDVELRCDPISGHTALYWYRQSLGQGLEFLIYFQGNSAPDKSGLPSDRFSAERTGGSVSTLTIQRTQQEDSAVYLCASSPRDGSSSYNEKLFFGSGTQLSVL.